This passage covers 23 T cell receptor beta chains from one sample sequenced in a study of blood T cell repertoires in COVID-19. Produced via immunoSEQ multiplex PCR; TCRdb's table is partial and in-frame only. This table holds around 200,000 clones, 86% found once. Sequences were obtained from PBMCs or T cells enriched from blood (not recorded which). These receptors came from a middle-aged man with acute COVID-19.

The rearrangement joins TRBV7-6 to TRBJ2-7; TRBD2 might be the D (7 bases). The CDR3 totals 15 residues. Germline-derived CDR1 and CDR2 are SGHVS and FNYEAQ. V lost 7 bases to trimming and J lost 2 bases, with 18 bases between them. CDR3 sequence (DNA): TGTGCCAGCACCCGAGGGGGGGTCGGTACCTACGAGCAGTACTTC. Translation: CASTRGGVGTYEQYF.

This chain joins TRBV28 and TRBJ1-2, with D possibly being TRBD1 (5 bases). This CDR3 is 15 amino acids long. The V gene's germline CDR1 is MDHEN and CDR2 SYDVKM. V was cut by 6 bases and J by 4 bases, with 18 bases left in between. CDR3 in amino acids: CASRIGASVGYGYTF. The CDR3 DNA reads TGTGCCAGCAGGATAGGGGCCTCTGTGGGCTATGGCTACACCTTC.

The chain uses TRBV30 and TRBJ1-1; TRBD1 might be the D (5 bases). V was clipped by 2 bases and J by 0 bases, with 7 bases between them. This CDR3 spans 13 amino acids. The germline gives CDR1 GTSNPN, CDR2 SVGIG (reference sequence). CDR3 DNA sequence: TGTGCCTGGAGTCAGGGCATGAACACTGAAGCTTTCTTT. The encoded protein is CAWSQGMNTEAFF.

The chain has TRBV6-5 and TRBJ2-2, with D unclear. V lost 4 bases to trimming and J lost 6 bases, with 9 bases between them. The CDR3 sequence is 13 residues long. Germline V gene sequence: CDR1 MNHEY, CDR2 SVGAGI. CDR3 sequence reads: CASSSISSGELFF. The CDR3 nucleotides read TGTGCCAGCAGTTCGATTAGTTCCGGGGAGCTGTTTTTT.

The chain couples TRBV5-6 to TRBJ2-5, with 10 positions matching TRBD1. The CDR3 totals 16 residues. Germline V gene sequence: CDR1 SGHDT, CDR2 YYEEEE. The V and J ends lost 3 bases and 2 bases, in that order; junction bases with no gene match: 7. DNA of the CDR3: TGTGCCAGCAGCTACCTGAGGGACAGGGGTCAAGAGACCCAGTACTTC. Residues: CASSYLRDRGQETQYF.

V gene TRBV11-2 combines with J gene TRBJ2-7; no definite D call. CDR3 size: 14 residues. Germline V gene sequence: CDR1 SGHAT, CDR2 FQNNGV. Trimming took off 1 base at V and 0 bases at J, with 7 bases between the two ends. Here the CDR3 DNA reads TGTGCCAGCAGCTTAGGGCAGATCTCCTACGAGCAGTACTTC. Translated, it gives CASSLGQISYEQYF. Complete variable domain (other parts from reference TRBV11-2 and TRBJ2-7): EAGVAQSPRYKIIEKRQSVAFWCNPISGHATLYWYQQILGQGPKLLIQFQNNGVVDDSQLPKDRFSAERLKGVDSTLKIQPAKLEDSAVYLCASSLGQISYEQYFGPGTRLTVT.

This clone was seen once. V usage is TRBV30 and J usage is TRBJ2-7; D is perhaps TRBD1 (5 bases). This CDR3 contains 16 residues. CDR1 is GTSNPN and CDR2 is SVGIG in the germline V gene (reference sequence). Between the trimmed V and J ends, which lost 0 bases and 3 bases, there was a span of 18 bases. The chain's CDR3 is CAWSVPRVPLSYEQYF. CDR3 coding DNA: TGTGCCTGGAGTGTACCCAGGGTCCCATTAAGCTACGAGCAGTACTTC.

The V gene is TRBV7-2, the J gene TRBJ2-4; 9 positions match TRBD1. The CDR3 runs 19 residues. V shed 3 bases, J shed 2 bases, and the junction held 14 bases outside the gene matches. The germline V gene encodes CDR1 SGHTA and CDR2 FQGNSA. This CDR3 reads CASSFQGPKDRGSKNIQYF. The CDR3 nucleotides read TGTGCCAGCAGCTTTCAGGGCCCGAAGGACAGGGGATCCAAAAACATTCAGTACTTC.

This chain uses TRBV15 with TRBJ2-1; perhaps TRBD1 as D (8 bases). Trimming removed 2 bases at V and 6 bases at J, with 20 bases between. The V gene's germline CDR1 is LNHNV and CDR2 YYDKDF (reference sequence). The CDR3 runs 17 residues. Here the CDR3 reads CATSRHPTGEGLNEQFF. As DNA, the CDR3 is TGTGCCACCAGCAGACACCCGACAGGGGAGGGTCTCAATGAGCAGTTCTTC. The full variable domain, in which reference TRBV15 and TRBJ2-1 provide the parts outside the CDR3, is DAMVIQNPRYQVTQFGKPVTLSCSQTLNHNVMYWYQQKSSQAPKLLFHYYDKDFNNEADTPDNFQSRRPNTSFCFLDIRSPGLGDTAMYLCATSRHPTGEGLNEQFFGPGTRLTVL.

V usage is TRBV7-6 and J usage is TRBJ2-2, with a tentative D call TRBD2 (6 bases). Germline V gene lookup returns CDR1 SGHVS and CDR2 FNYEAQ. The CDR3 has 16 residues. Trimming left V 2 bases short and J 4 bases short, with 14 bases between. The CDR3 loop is CASSLRRAESTGELFF. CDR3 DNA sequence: TGTGCCAGCAGCTTAAGGAGGGCCGAGAGCACCGGGGAGCTGTTTTTT.

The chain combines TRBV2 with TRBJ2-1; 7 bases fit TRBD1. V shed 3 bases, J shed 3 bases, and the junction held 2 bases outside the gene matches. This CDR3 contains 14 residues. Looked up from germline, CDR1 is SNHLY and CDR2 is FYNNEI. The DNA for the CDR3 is TGTGCCAGCAGTGAGGCAGGGGGCTACAATGAGCAGTTCTTC. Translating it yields CASSEAGGYNEQFF.

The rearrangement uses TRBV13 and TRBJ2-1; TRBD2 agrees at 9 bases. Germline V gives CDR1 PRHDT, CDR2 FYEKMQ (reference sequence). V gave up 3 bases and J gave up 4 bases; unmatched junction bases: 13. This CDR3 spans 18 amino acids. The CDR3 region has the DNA TGTGCCAGCAGCTTTGCGGCTAGCGGGAACCTCCTTTACAATGAGCAGTTCTTC. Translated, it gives CASSFAASGNLLYNEQFF.

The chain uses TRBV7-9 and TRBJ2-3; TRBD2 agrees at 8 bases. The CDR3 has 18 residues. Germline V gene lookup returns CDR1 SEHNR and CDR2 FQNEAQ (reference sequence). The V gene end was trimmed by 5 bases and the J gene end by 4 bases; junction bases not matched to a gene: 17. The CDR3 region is CASSASGWLPGGADTQYF. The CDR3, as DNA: TGTGCCAGCAGCGCCAGTGGATGGCTCCCCGGGGGGGCAGATACGCAGTATTTT.

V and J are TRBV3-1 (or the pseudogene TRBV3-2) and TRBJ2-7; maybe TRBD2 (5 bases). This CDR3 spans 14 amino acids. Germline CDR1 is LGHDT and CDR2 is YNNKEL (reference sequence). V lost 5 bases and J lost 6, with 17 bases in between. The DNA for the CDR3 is TGTGCCAGCAGCAACAGCGGAGCCCGGAGCGAGCAGTACTTC. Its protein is CASSNSGARSEQYF.

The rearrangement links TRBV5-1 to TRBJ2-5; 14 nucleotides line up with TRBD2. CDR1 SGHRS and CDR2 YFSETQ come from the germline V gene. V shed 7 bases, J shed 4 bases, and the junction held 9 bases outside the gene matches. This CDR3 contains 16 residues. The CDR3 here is CASARTSGRFGETQYF. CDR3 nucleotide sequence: TGCGCCAGCGCCCGGACTAGCGGGAGGTTTGGAGAGACCCAGTACTTC.

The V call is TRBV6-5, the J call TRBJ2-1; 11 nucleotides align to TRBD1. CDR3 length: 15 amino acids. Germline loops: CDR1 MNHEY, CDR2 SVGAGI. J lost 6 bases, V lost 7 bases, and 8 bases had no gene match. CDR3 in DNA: TGTGCCAGCAACGGCCGGGACAGGGGGATCAATGAGCAGTTCTTC. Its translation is CASNGRDRGINEQFF.

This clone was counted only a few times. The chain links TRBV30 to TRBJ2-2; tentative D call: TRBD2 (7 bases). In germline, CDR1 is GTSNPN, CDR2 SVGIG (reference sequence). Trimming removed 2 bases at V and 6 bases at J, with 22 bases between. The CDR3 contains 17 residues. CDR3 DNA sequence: TGTGCCTGGAGTCGTGCCAGGGGAGGGAAACGGCCCGGGGAGCTGTTTTTT. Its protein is CAWSRARGGKRPGELFF.

The DNA for the CDR3 is TGTGCCAGCAGTTCCCTAGGAGTCGCCGGAGATACGCAGTATTTT. As protein: CASSSLGVAGDTQYF. The V call is TRBV27, the J call TRBJ2-3; D unresolved. Germline loops: CDR1 MNHEY, CDR2 SMNVEV (reference sequence). V lost 4 bases and J 5 bases, leaving 16 bases between the germline ends. This CDR3 spans 15 amino acids.

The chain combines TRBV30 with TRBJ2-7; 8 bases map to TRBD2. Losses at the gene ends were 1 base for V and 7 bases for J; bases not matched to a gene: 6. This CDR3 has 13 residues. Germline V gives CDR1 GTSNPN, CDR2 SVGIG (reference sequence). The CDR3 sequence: CAWSGLAGWEQYF. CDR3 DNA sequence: TGTGCCTGGAGTGGGCTAGCGGGTTGGGAGCAGTACTTC.

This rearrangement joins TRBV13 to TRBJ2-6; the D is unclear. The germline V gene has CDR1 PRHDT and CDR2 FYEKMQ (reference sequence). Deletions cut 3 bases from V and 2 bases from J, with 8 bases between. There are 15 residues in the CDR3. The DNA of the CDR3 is TGTGCCAGCAGCTTCTGGAGACCTGGGGCCAACGTCCTGACTTTC. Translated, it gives CASSFWRPGANVLTF.

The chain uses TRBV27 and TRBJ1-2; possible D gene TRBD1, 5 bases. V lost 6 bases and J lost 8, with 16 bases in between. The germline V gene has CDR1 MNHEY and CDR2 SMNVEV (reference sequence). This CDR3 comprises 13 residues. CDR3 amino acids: CASSATAAGGYTF. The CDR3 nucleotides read TGTGCCAGCAGCGCGACAGCCGCTGGAGGCTACACCTTC.

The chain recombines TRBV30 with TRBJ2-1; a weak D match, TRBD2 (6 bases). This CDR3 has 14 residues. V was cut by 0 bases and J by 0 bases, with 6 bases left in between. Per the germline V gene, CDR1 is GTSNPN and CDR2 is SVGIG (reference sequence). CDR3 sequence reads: CAWSVGSSYNEQFF. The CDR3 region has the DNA TGTGCCTGGAGTGTCGGGAGCTCCTACAATGAGCAGTTCTTC.

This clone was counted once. CDR3 in amino acids: CASGAGWDAKNIQYF. The CDR3 coding sequence is TGTGCCAGCGGCGCGGGATGGGACGCCAAAAACATTCAGTACTTC. This sequence joins TRBV28 and TRBJ2-4; tentatively, D is TRBD2 (6 bases). The germline V gene has CDR1 MDHEN and CDR2 SYDVKM. The CDR3 has 15 residues. V lost 8 bases to trimming and J lost 1 base, with 15 bases between them.